This T cell receptor beta chain is from a study of blood T cell repertoires in COVID-19. CDR3 length equals 13 residues. The germline CDR1 and CDR2 sequences are LNHDA and SQIVND (reference sequence). Between the trimmed V and J ends, which lost 5 bases and 3 bases, there was a span of 11 bases. Method: immunoSEQ multiplex PCR; TCRdb's copy keeps in-frame clones and lacks some. The sample holds 200,000 to 300,000 clones, 75% to 90% seen once. This sequence joins TRBV19 and TRBJ2-7, with TRBD1 as a possible D gene (5 bases). The origin of this receptor is a man aged 30-40 years with active or convalescent COVID-19. The sample comprised peripheral blood. The CDR3 DNA reads TGTGCCAGTAGTCCCCAGGGCCTCTACGAGCAGTACTTC. Protein sequence: CASSPQGLYEQYF.